These 17 T cell receptor beta chains came from one sample sequenced in a study of shared clonotypes between healthy human individuals. Method: immunoSEQ multiplex PCR; TCRdb's copy keeps in-frame clones and lacks some. The sample contains under 850,000 clones, 72% of which appear only once. Sequences were obtained from memory CD4+ T cells sorted from blood. Documented subset: CD45RA-negative fraction. These receptor sequences come from a woman under 40 in good health.

The chain uses TRBV2 and TRBJ1-5; D remains ambiguous. V shed 4 bases and J shed 5 bases, with 9 bases lying between them. Germline values: CDR1 SNHLY, CDR2 FYNNEI. CDR3 length equals 13 residues. CDR3 in DNA: TGTGCCAGCAGTGCAGGTACCCATCAGCCCCAGCATTTT. This encodes CASSAGTHQPQHF.

CDR3 DNA: TGTGCCAGCACCAGGGGTTCTGGGGCCAACGTCCTGACTTTC. Protein product: CASTRGSGANVLTF. The V gene is TRBV7-8, the J gene TRBJ2-6, with a possible D match to TRBD1 (6 bases). V shed 7 bases and J shed 1 base, with 8 bases lying between them. From germline, CDR1 is SGHVS and CDR2 FQNEAQ. This CDR3 region has 14 residues. Together with reference TRBV7-8 and TRBJ2-6, the CDR3 gives the full variable domain: GAGVSQSPRYKVAKRGQDVALRCDPISGHVSLFWYQQALGQGPEFLTYFQNEAQLDKSGLPSDRFFAERPEGSVSTLKIQRTQQEDSAVYLCASTRGSGANVLTFGAGSRLTVL.

This clone was recorded once. The chain is built from TRBV7-2 and TRBJ2-3; 8 nucleotides line up with TRBD1. The CDR3 contains 15 residues. V lost 4 bases and J lost 2; bases outside the gene matches: 5. Germline assignment: CDR1 SGHTA and CDR2 FQGNSA. In DNA, the CDR3 is TGTGCCAGCAGCTCACAGGGGGTGAACACAGATACGCAGTATTTT. Encoded protein: CASSSQGVNTDTQYF.

The chain recombines TRBV15 with TRBJ2-7, with TRBD2 identical over 9 bases. The germline gives CDR1 LNHNV, CDR2 YYDKDF (reference sequence). V was clipped by 4 bases and J by 3 bases; unmatched bases: 7. The CDR3 is made up of 15 amino acids. CDR3 residues: CATSTLAGELYEQYF. CDR3 nucleotide sequence: TGTGCCACCAGCACTTTAGCGGGAGAGCTCTACGAGCAGTACTTC.

This clone appeared a single time. The chain is built from TRBV25-1 and TRBJ2-2; 8 bases line up with TRBD2. This CDR3 contains 14 residues. J was trimmed by 7 bases and V by 4 bases; bases with no gene match: 5. Looked up from germline, CDR1 is MGHDK and CDR2 is SYGVNS. CDR3 loop: CASSAREAGGELFF. The CDR3 DNA sequence: TGTGCCAGCAGTGCGCGGGAGGCAGGCGGGGAGCTGTTTTTT.

The rearrangement joins TRBV27 to TRBJ2-7, with 14 bases that match TRBD2. The CDR3 sequence is 15 residues long. The junction had 7 bases not matched to a gene; V was cut back by 4 bases and J by 8 bases. CDR1 MNHEY and CDR2 SMNVEV come from the germline V gene (reference sequence). The DNA for the CDR3 is TGTGCCAGCAGTTCAGGGACTAGCGGGAGCGTGCAGCAGTACTTC. Translation: CASSSGTSGSVQQYF.

The genes are TRBV19 and TRBJ2-7; D is unresolved. The V and J ends lost 3 bases and 2 bases respectively, with 14 bases between them. Germline CDR1 reads LNHDA; CDR2 reads SQIVND (reference sequence). The CDR3 is 15 residues long. The CDR3 region has the DNA TGTGCCAGTAGTATCCAAGTGTTTGGAACCTACGAGCAGTACTTC. Protein: CASSIQVFGTYEQYF.

J is TRBJ2-6 and V is TRBV28, with D maybe TRBD2 (5 bases). The CDR3 has 18 residues. Germline-derived CDR1 and CDR2 are MDHEN and SYDVKM. Trimming left V 1 base short and J 0 bases short, with 13 bases between. The CDR3 sequence: CASSLLRLALSGANVLTF. Written as DNA, the CDR3 is TGTGCCAGCAGTTTATTGAGGCTAGCCCTCTCTGGGGCCAACGTCCTGACTTTC.

V is TRBV18 and J is TRBJ2-5, with D hard to call. The V end was cut by 5 bases, the J end by 4 bases, with 11 bases between. The CDR3 is 13 residues long. In germline, CDR1 is KGHSH, CDR2 LQKENI. DNA of the CDR3: TGTGCCAGCTCAACGACCACGGTAGAGACCCAGTACTTC. Its translation: CASSTTTVETQYF.

The CDR3 coding sequence is TGTGCCAGCAGTTTTATCTATACCAGGCGAGCTTTCTTT. Translated: CASSFIYTRRAFF. The chain has TRBV28 and TRBJ1-1, with D unclear. Between the trimmed V and J ends, which lost 3 bases and 10 bases, there was a span of 15 bases. Germline V gene lookup returns CDR1 MDHEN and CDR2 SYDVKM. The CDR3 has 13 amino acids.

This chain links TRBV7-8 with TRBJ2-7, with D perhaps TRBD2 (6 bases). CDR1 SGHVS and CDR2 FQNEAQ come from the germline V gene. CDR3 size: 13 residues. The V end was cut by 6 bases, the J end by 4 bases, with 13 bases between. The CDR3 DNA sequence: TGTGCCAGCAGGCGGCGGGGCTCTTACGAGCAGTACTTC. Amino acid sequence: CASRRRGSYEQYF.

Comment on this clone: Distinct nucleotide sequences in the sample also encode this CDR3. This chain joins TRBV11-1 and TRBJ2-7; the D gene is possibly TRBD1 (6 bases). Trimming cost V 1 base and J 5 bases, with 9 bases left between them. CDR1 and CDR2 from the germline V gene are SGHAT and FQDESV (reference sequence). CDR3 length equals 13 residues. As DNA, the CDR3 is TGTGCCAGCAGCTTAGGCAGGGGCCACGAGCAGTACTTC. This encodes CASSLGRGHEQYF.

This chain connects TRBV7-3 to TRBJ2-5, with 7 bases that match TRBD1. The CDR3 is 15 amino acids. With V trimmed by 5 bases and J by 4 bases, 10 bases remained unmatched. Germline V gene lookup returns CDR1 SGHTA and CDR2 FQGTGA. CDR3 sequence reads: CASSQQGTVSETQYF. As DNA, the CDR3 is TGTGCCAGCAGCCAACAGGGGACGGTTTCAGAGACCCAGTACTTC.

The rearrangement links TRBV28 to TRBJ2-7, with a tentative D call TRBD2 (6 bases). The V gene's germline CDR1 is MDHEN and CDR2 SYDVKM. The CDR3 contains 12 residues. V gave up 8 bases and J gave up 2 bases, with 10 bases separating them. The CDR3 spells CASGAGPYEQYF. CDR3 sequence (DNA): TGTGCCAGCGGGGCGGGACCCTACGAGCAGTACTTC.

The chain links TRBV5-4 to TRBJ1-4; D gene uncertain. V lost 6 bases and J lost 9, with 15 bases in between. Per germline, CDR1 SGHNT and CDR2 YYREEE (reference sequence). CDR3 length: 13 residues. The CDR3 DNA reads TGTGCCAGCACCCCGGGGATAGGGCAAAAACTGTTTTTT. It is translated as CASTPGIGQKLFF.

V gene TRBV7-9 combines with J gene TRBJ2-7; D is unresolved. The V end lost 3 bases, the J end lost 6 bases, and 12 bases lay between the germline ends. Germline V gives CDR1 SEHNR, CDR2 FQNEAQ (reference sequence). There are 13 residues in the CDR3. As DNA, the CDR3 is TGTGCCAGCAGCTTTTGGGGAATGGGCGAGCAGTACTTC. Encoded protein: CASSFWGMGEQYF.

This clone was seen a single time. This chain links TRBV7-2 with TRBJ2-7; 8 nucleotides match TRBD2. Germline-derived CDR1 and CDR2 are SGHTA and FQGNSA. This CDR3 has 15 residues. J was trimmed by 0 bases and V by 2 bases; bases with no gene match: 3. Written as DNA, the CDR3 is TGTGCCAGCAGCTTATTAGCGGGACACTCCTACGAGCAGTACTTC. Its translation is CASSLLAGHSYEQYF.